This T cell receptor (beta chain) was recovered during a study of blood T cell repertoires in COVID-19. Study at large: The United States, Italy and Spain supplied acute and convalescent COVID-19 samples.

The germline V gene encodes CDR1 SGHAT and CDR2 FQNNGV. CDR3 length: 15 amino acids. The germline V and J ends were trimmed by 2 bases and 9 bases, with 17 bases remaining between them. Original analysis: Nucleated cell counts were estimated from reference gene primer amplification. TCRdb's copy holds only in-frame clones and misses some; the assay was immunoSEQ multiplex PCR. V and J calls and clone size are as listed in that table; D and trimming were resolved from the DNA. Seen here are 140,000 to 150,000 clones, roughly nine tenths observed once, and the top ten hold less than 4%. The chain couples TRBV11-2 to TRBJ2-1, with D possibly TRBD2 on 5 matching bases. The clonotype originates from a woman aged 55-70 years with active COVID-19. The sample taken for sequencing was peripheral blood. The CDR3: CASSLNVGGRGEQFF. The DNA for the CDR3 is TGTGCCAGCAGCTTAAACGTTGGCGGCCGGGGTGAGCAGTTCTTC.